These 23 T cell receptor beta chains were all obtained from the same sample, sequenced in a study of early T cells in non-severe SARS-CoV-2 infection (dated by TCRdb to the early 2020s). Library preparation employed 5' RACE. The instrument given in TCRdb is NextSeq 500. The public reads were run again by TCRdb, first through fastp at Q25 and then through MiXCR, and only productive beta chains were kept. Every CDR3 protein is listed once, alongside the most common genes and DNA of its rows. The sample table shows roughly 46,000 distinct CDR3 sequences, and approximately 7.1% are seen once. Jointly, the top ten make up roughly 4.8% of the sample. The sample was whole blood. All receptors derive from an adult who was a healthcare worker with PCR-confirmed SARS-CoV-2 infection or an uninfected control (not recorded which).

The sample holds a few counts of this clonotype. The rearrangement links TRBV7-2 to TRBJ2-7; TRBD2 aligns across 7 bases. CDR1 and CDR2 (germline): SGHTA, FQGNSA. This CDR3 comprises 14 residues. V was clipped by 4 bases and J by 6 bases; unmatched bases: 9. CDR3 nucleotide sequence: TGTGCCAGCAGCTCGGGGAGCGGGGTGGTCGAGCAGTACTTC. Its protein product is CASSSGSGVVEQYF.

CDR3 nucleotide sequence: TGTGCCAGCAGTATACCTACTGCATCTGGGGCCAACGTCCTGACTTTC. This encodes CASSIPTASGANVLTF. The rearrangement joins TRBV6-2 or TRBV6-3 to TRBJ2-6; D is undetermined. The V and J ends lost 5 bases and 1 base respectively, with 12 bases between them. The V gene's germline CDR1 is MNHEY and CDR2 SVGEGT. The CDR3 length is 16 residues.

This clonotype was counted many times. This chain's CDR3 is CASSDDVGGQSDTQYF. CDR3 in DNA: TGTGCCAGCAGCGACGACGTGGGGGGGCAATCAGATACGCAGTATTTT. This chain uses TRBV12-3 or TRBV12-4 with TRBJ2-3; D is perhaps TRBD2 (7 bases). V was pared by 6 bases and J by 4 bases, with 20 bases between. The CDR3 is made up of 16 amino acids.

The genes are TRBV9 and TRBJ2-7, with D possibly matching TRBD2 (6 bases). With 0 bases removed from V and 3 bases from J, the gap between germline ends came to 13 bases. Germline CDR1 SGDLS, CDR2 YYNGEE. The CDR3 runs to 15 residues. The CDR3 is CASSVGGEFNYEQYF. In nucleotides, the CDR3 is TGTGCCAGCAGCGTAGGGGGGGAATTTAACTACGAGCAGTACTTC. The variable domain in full, completed from reference TRBV9 and TRBJ2-7, reads DSGVTQTPKHLITATGQRVTLRCSPRSGDLSVYWYQQSLDQGLQFLIQYYNGEERAKGNILERFSAQQFPDLHSELNLSSLELGDSALYFCASSVGGEFNYEQYFGPGTRLTVT.

Written as DNA, the CDR3 is TGTGCCAGCAGTTTGGGGGACAACTACGAGCAGTACTTC. This codes for CASSLGDNYEQYF. The chain combines TRBV27 with TRBJ2-7; a possible D gene is TRBD1 (6 bases). V lost 3 bases and J 3 bases, leaving 9 bases between the germline ends. This CDR3 region has 13 residues. The germline V gene encodes CDR1 MNHEY and CDR2 SMNVEV (reference sequence).

In this sample, this clonotype turned up many times. The J gene is TRBJ2-1, the V gene TRBV5-4; possible D gene TRBD2, 6 bases. This CDR3 contains 13 residues. V lost 3 bases and J 4 bases, leaving 8 bases between the germline ends. Germline V CDR1 and CDR2: SGHNT, YYREEE (reference sequence). In nucleotides, the CDR3 is TGTGCCAGCAGCTGGGAGGATTACAATGAGCAGTTCTTC. Translation gives CASSWEDYNEQFF.

This clonotype was observed a few times. The chain uses TRBV27 and TRBJ2-1; 9 nucleotides align to TRBD2. The CDR3 is 14 amino acids. The V segment lost 5 bases and the J segment 3 bases; nucleotides outside the gene matches: 2. Germline V gene sequence: CDR1 MNHEY, CDR2 SMNVEV (reference sequence). CDR3 DNA: TGTGCCAGCAGTACTAGCGGGCGCTACAATGAGCAGTTCTTC. It is translated as CASSTSGRYNEQFF.

The V and J genes are TRBV6-4 and TRBJ2-2; no reliable D call. Germline-derived CDR1 and CDR2 are MRHNA and SNTAGT. The CDR3 extends over 13 amino acids. Trimming left V 2 bases short and J 4 bases short, with 5 bases between. This CDR3 is CASSDRTTGELFF. The CDR3 nucleotides read TGTGCCAGCAGTGACAGGACCACCGGGGAGCTGTTTTTT.

This clonotype turned up a few times. This sequence joins TRBV5-1 and TRBJ1-4, with TRBD1 matching over 7 bases. CDR1 and CDR2 (germline): SGHRS, YFSETQ. J lost 5 bases, V lost 4 bases, and 2 bases had no gene match. This CDR3 has 13 amino acids. In DNA, the CDR3 is TGCGCCAGCAGCCGGGGACAGAATGAAAAACTGTTTTTT. It encodes CASSRGQNEKLFF. Full variable domain (rest looked up from reference TRBV5-1 and TRBJ1-4): KAGVTQTPRYLIKTRGQQVTLSCSPISGHRSVSWYQQTPGQGLQFLFEYFSETQRNKGNFPGRFSGRQFSNSRSEMNVSTLELGDSALYLCASSRGQNEKLFFGSGTQLSVL.

This chain uses TRBV7-2 with TRBJ2-7; 10 nucleotides line up with TRBD1. V dropped 3 bases and J dropped 3; count of bases not matched to a gene: 5. The CDR3 is made up of 15 amino acids. Germline V gene lookup returns CDR1 SGHTA and CDR2 FQGNSA. The CDR3 DNA follows: TGTGCCAGCAGCTTTAGACAGGGGGCAGTCTACGAGCAGTACTTC. Encoded protein: CASSFRQGAVYEQYF. Full variable domain (rest looked up from reference TRBV7-2 and TRBJ2-7): GAGVSQSPSNKVTEKGKDVELRCDPISGHTALYWYRQSLGQGLEFLIYFQGNSAPDKSGLPSDRFSAERTGGSVSTLTIQRTQQEDSAVYLCASSFRQGAVYEQYFGPGTRLTVT.

This clonotype was seen a few times. V is TRBV29-1 and J is TRBJ2-5; unclear D gene. The germline V gene encodes CDR1 SQVTM and CDR2 ANQGSEA. The CDR3 is 12 amino acids. Trimming cost V 4 bases and J 0 bases, with 6 bases left between them. CDR3 protein: CSVVGDQETQYF. The CDR3 DNA reads as TGCAGCGTTGTTGGAGACCAAGAGACCCAGTACTTC.

The chain is built from TRBV19 and TRBJ1-5; weak D call: TRBD1 (5 bases). Looked up from germline, CDR1 is LNHDA and CDR2 is SQIVND (reference sequence). The CDR3 contains 15 residues. Trimming removed 4 bases at V and 1 base at J, with 11 bases between. The CDR3 nucleotides read TGTGCCAGTAGTACGGGGCCTATAAGCAATCAGCCCCAGCATTTT. Its protein product is CASSTGPISNQPQHF.

In its sample, this clonotype was seen many times. The chain couples TRBV6-2 or TRBV6-3 to TRBJ2-5; D not certain. Between the trimmed V and J ends, which lost 7 bases and 4 bases, there was a span of 16 bases. CDR3 length: 14 residues. Germline V lookup: CDR1 MNHEY, CDR2 SVGEGT. This chain's CDR3 is CASTRVVSGETQYF. The CDR3 bases are TGTGCCAGCACCCGTGTGGTCTCTGGAGAGACCCAGTACTTC.

This clonotype appeared many times. V usage is TRBV11-2 and J usage is TRBJ2-1, with a possible D match to TRBD2 (7 bases). The V gene lost 7 bases and the J gene lost 4 bases, with 20 bases spanning the gap. CDR1 and CDR2 from the germline V gene are SGHAT and FQNNGV. The CDR3 covers 16 residues. The CDR3: CASTPSGGPFYNEQFF. The CDR3 DNA reads TGTGCCAGCACCCCCTCCGGGGGGCCCTTTTACAATGAGCAGTTCTTC.

This clonotype has at least ten counts. CDR3 nucleotides: TGTGCCAGCAGCGCGACTAGCGGCTACAATGAGCAGTTCTTC. As protein: CASSATSGYNEQFF. The chain carries TRBV11-2 and TRBJ2-1, with 9 bases that match TRBD2. CDR1 is SGHAT and CDR2 is FQNNGV in the germline V gene. V dropped 5 bases and J dropped 3; count of bases not matched to a gene: 2. The CDR3 loop spans 14 amino acids.

This clonotype showed up many times. V and J are TRBV28 and TRBJ1-5; 12 bases are shared with TRBD1. CDR3 length: 17 residues. Germline V lookup: CDR1 MDHEN, CDR2 SYDVKM. Germline trimming cut 6 bases from V and 2 bases from J; bases unmatched to any gene: 8. The CDR3 region is CASSGTGGTLGNQPQHF. In nucleotides, the CDR3 is TGTGCCAGCAGCGGGACAGGGGGCACGTTAGGCAATCAGCCCCAGCATTTT.

This clonotype has a count of ten or more. The chain carries TRBV9 and TRBJ2-6, with 9 bases identical to TRBD2. Germline-derived CDR1 and CDR2 are SGDLS and YYNGEE. The V segment lost 4 bases and the J segment 4 bases; nucleotides outside the gene matches: 12. The CDR3 totals 18 residues. The CDR3 here is CASSRSLSSGAGANVLTF. In nucleotides, the CDR3 is TGTGCCAGCAGCCGATCCCTCTCTAGCGGGGCCGGGGCCAACGTCCTGACTTTC.

This clonotype was seen repeatedly, ten times or more. One end of the junction varies from germline; a read error may be responsible. J is TRBJ2-3 and V is TRBV13, with D tentatively TRBD2 (5 bases). Germline loops: CDR1 PRHDT, CDR2 FYEKMQ (reference sequence). This CDR3 comprises 13 residues. The CDR3 here is CASSLGGYDTQYF. Written as DNA, the CDR3 is TGTGCCAGCAGCCTAGGCGGGTACGATACGCAGTATTTT. Drawing the rest from reference TRBV13 and TRBJ2-3, the complete variable domain is AAGVIQSPRHLIKEKRETATLKCYPIPRHDTVYWYQQGPGQDPQFLISFYEKMQSDKGSIPDRFSAQQFSDYHSELNMSSLELGDSALYFCASSLGGYDTQYFGPGTRLTVL.

V and J are TRBV5-1 and TRBJ2-2; D is uncertain. This CDR3 contains 14 residues. Germline CDR1 is SGHRS and CDR2 is YFSETQ. V dropped 0 bases and J dropped 5 bases, with 8 bases sitting between them. CDR3 amino acids: CASSLGRTTGELFF. As DNA, the CDR3 is TGCGCCAGCAGCTTGGGCAGGACGACCGGGGAGCTGTTTTTT.

This clonotype has only a few counts. The CDR3 reads CASSKDGTSYF. CDR3 coding DNA: TGTGCCAGCAGCAAAGACGGGACGTCGTACTTC. V usage is TRBV21-1 and J usage is TRBJ2-7; the table names TRBD1, a call not compared with the DNA. TRBV21-1 is deemed a pseudogene. The CDR3 is 11 amino acids.

This rearrangement joins TRBV12-5 to TRBJ1-4, with 7 bases fitting TRBD1. The germline CDR1 and CDR2 sequences are LGHNT and FRNRAP. This CDR3 spans 15 amino acids. V shed 2 bases and J 3 bases; nucleotides not matched to a gene: 3. The CDR3 nucleotides read TGTGCTAGTGGTTTGAAGGGGGCTGCTAATGAAAAACTGTTTTTT. Its translation is CASGLKGAANEKLFF.

Remarks on this clonotype: It may be a read error: a sequence one base away is much more abundant. The gene calls are TRBV7-2 and TRBJ2-7; 12 bases fit TRBD2. The CDR3 spans 15 residues. Germline loops: CDR1 SGHTA, CDR2 FQGNSA. The CDR3 region is CARSSGLAGTYEQYF. The CDR3 bases are TGTGCCAGGAGCTCTGGACTAGCGGGGACCTACGAGCAGTACTTC. Combining the CDR3 with reference TRBV7-2 and TRBJ2-7 gives the whole variable domain GAGVSQSPSNKVTEKGKDVELRCDPISGHTALYWYRQSLGQGLEFLIYFQGNSAPDKSGLPSDRFSAERTGGSVSTLTIQRTQQEDSAVYLCARSSGLAGTYEQYFGPGTRLTVT.

This clonotype was seen a handful of times. The J gene is TRBJ1-3, the V gene TRBV6-6; D unresolved. Germline-derived CDR1 and CDR2 are MNHNY and SVGAGI (reference sequence). The CDR3 runs to 13 residues. V dropped 4 bases and J dropped 4 bases, with 8 bases sitting between them. The CDR3 region has the DNA TGTGCCAGCAGTTCACCGGCGGGAAACACCATATATTTT. Translating it yields CASSSPAGNTIYF.